The following is a T cell receptor (beta chain) sequence with its context. Its antigen remains unidentified. These data belong to a study of cytomegalovirus exposure and HLA in healthy donors. Findings and caveats of the study: Analyses of presence/absence relied on an assumption of roughly uniform sequencing depth across donors. TCR beta V segments were, for the most part, productive about 87% or about 30% of the time in an earlier analysis.

It was with 60 Vbeta and 13 Jbeta primers that the PCR ran. Some clones are missing from TCRdb's copy, which holds only in-frame ones; the method was immunoSEQ multiplex PCR. The sample holds under 200,000 clones, around three quarters seen once. The TCR originated in a woman in her 30s in good health and CMV-seropositive. Sequencing was carried out using PBMCs.

DNA for the CDR3: TGCAGCGTTGAAGATAGAGGGGGATCTGGGGCCAACGTCCTGACTTTC. Translation: CSVEDRGGSGANVLTF. The rearrangement uses TRBV29-1 and TRBJ2-6; D possibly corresponds to TRBD1 (6 bases). The length of the CDR3 is 16 residues. Germline V gene lookup returns CDR1 SQVTM and CDR2 ANQGSEA. V was pared by 0 bases and J by 1 base, with 10 bases between.